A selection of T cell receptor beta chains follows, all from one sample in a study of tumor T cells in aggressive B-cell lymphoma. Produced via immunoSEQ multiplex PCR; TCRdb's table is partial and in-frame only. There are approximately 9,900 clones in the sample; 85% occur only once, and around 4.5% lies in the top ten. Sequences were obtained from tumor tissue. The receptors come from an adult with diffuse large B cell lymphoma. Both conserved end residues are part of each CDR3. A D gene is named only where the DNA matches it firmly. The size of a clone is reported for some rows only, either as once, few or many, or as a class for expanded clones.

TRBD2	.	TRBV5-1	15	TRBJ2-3	CASSPGLAGADTQYF	TGCGCTAGCAGTCCCGGACTAGCGGGAGCTGATACGCAGTATTTT
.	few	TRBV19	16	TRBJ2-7	CASSIGATSFPYEQYF	TGTGCCAGTAGTATAGGTGCAACTAGCTTCCCCTACGAGCAGTACTTC
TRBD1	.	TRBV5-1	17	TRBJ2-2	CASSLEARGHWAGELFF	TGCGCCAGCAGCTTAGAAGCCAGGGGGCATTGGGCCGGGGAGCTGTTTTTT
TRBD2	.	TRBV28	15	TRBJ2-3	CASRASGRRGDTQYF	TGTGCCAGCAGGGCTAGCGGGAGGCGCGGAGATACGCAGTATTTT
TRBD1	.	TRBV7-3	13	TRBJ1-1	CASSLSGGTEAFF	TGTGCCAGCAGCTTATCAGGGGGCACTGAAGCTTTCTTT
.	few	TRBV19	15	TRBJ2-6	CASSRRGSGANVLTF	TGTGCCAGTAGCCGCCGAGGGTCTGGGGCCAACGTCCTGACTTTC
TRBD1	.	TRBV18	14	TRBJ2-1	CASSPYTGGNEQFF	TGTGCCAGCTCGCCCTATACAGGGGGCAATGAGCAGTTCTTC
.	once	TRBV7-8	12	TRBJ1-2	CASSLRTYGYTF	TGTGCCAGCAGCTTACGCACATATGGCTACACCTTC
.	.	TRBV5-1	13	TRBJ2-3	CASTDKQGAPEYF	TGCGCCAGCACCGACAAGCAAGGGGCCCCTGAGTATTTT
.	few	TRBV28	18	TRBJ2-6	CASSRGDFMFSGANVLTF	TGTGCCAGCTCACGGGGAGACTTCATGTTCTCTGGGGCCAACGTCCTGACTTTC
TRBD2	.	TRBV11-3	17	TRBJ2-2	CASSFSGGSVNTGELFF	TGTGCCAGCAGCTTCTCTGGCGGGAGCGTGAACACCGGGGAGCTGTTTTTT
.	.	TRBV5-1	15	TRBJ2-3	CASSTAASSTDTQYF	TGCGCCAGCAGCACCGCGGCCTCTAGCACAGATACGCAGTATTTT
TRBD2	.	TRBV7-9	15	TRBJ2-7	CASSSGLAGVHEQYF	TGTGCCAGTAGCTCGGGACTAGCGGGGGTCCACGAGCAGTACTTC
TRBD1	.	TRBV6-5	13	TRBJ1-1	CASSRGTGTEAFF	TGTGCCAGCAGTAGGGGGACAGGCACTGAAGCTTTCTTT
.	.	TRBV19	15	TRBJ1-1	CASSSRRQINTEAFF	TGTGCCAGTAGTTCCCGGAGGCAGATCAACACTGAAGCTTTCTTT
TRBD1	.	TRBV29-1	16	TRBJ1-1	CSVEDPLRDRNTEAFF	TGCAGCGTTGAAGATCCCCTCCGGGACAGGAACACTGAAGCTTTCTTT
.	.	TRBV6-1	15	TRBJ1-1	CTSTPTVRWGSEAFF	TGTACCAGCACCCCGACAGTCAGATGGGGTAGTGAAGCTTTCTTT
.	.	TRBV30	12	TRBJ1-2	CAWRRLNYGYTF	TGTGCCTGGAGGAGGCTTAACTATGGCTACACCTTC
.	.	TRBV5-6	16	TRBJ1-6	CASSLGGLGLGSPLHF	TGTGCCAGCAGCTTGGGTGGACTCGGCCTGGGTTCACCCCTCCACTTT
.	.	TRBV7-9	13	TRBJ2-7	CASSSEPRSRQYF	TGTGCCAGCAGCTCGGAACCCCGGAGCAGGCAGTACTTC
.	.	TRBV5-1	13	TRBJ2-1	CASSLQGYNEQFF	TGCGCCAGCAGCTTACAGGGTTACAATGAGCAGTTCTTC
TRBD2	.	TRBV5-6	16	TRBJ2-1	CASSFLPSGRVDEQFF	TGTGCCAGCAGCTTTCTTCCTAGCGGGAGGGTTGATGAGCAGTTCTTC
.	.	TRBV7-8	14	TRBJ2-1	CASRLEDVSNEQFF	TGTGCCAGCAGACTAGAGGACGTGTCTAATGAGCAGTTCTTC
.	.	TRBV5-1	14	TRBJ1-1	CASSSDNRNTEAFF	TGCGCCAGCAGCTCGGACAATAGGAACACTGAAGCTTTCTTT
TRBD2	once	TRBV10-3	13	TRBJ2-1	CAINPLAGGEQFF	TGTGCCATCAACCCACTAGCGGGAGGGGAGCAGTTCTTC
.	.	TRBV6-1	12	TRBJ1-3	CASRGSGNTIYF	TGTGCCAGTAGAGGTTCCGGAAACACCATATATTTT
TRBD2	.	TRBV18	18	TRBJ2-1	CASSIVGAGSRSYNEQFF	TGTGCCAGCTCAATCGTAGGAGCGGGATCCCGCTCCTACAATGAGCAGTTCTTC
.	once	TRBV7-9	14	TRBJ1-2	CASSLQGGLYGYTF	TGTGCCAGCAGCTTACAGGGTGGTCTCTATGGCTACACCTTC
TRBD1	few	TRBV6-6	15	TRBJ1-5	CASSYSDREVQPQHF	TGTGCCAGCAGTTACTCAGACAGGGAGGTACAGCCCCAGCATTTT
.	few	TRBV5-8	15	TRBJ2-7	CASSLIPKSNYEQYF	TGTGCCAGCAGCTTGATCCCTAAATCGAATTACGAGCAGTACTTC
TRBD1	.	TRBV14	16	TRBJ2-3	CASRRGGTGGFDTQYF	TGTGCCAGCCGCAGAGGGGGGACAGGGGGCTTCGATACGCAGTATTTT
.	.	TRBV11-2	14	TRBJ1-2	CASSLDGRAYGYTF	TGTGCCAGCAGCTTAGACGGCAGGGCCTATGGCTACACCTTC